Below are 21 T cell receptor beta chains sequenced from a single sample in a study of blood T cells in healthy people across ages. It was with a sample-barcoded 5' primer and a J-beta primer mix that a second PCR of roughly 7 to 12 cycles was run. Each CDR3 protein gets one entry after TCRdb re-called the 5' RACE reads with MiXCR. In the table there are 720,000 or so distinct CDR3 sequences, around two fifths of which are singletons. Material: blood. Receptors originate from a man older than 75 in good health.

The chain uses TRBV6-2 or TRBV6-3 and TRBJ1-5, with 7 bases identical to TRBD1. The length of the CDR3 is 17 residues. Germline V gene data show CDR1 as MNHEY and CDR2 as SVGEGT. The J segment lost 4 bases and the V segment lost 4 bases, leaving 13 bases of the junction unmatched. The CDR3 nucleotides read TGTGCCAGCAGTTCGTCGTCCAAGGGGGCCCAAAATCAGCCCCAGCATTTT. This codes for CASSSSSKGAQNQPQHF.

V gene TRBV29-1 combines with J gene TRBJ1-1, with D tentatively TRBD1 (6 bases). The CDR3 length is 15 residues. V was clipped by 5 bases and J by 1 base, with 17 bases between them. CDR1 is SQVTM and CDR2 is ANQGSEA in the germline V gene. The CDR3 sequence is CSVTAGGGSNTEAFF. The CDR3 nucleotides read TGCAGCGTTACCGCCGGGGGGGGCTCGAACACTGAAGCTTTCTTT. Full variable domain (remainder filled in from reference TRBV29-1 and TRBJ1-1): SAVISQKPSRDICQRGTSLTIQCQVDSQVTMMFWYRQQPGQSLTLIATANQGSEATYESGFVIDKFPISRPNLTFSTLTVSNMSPEDSSIYLCSVTAGGGSNTEAFFGQGTRLTVV.

A word on this clonotype: With a much larger clone just one base away, this may be a read error. CDR3 region: CATSSGTAYNEQYF. The CDR3 region has the DNA TGTGCCACCAGCAGCGGGACAGCATACAATGAGCAGTACTTC. The chain uses TRBV15 and TRBJ2-5; 7 bases are shared with TRBD1. CDR1 is LNHNV and CDR2 is YYDKDF in the germline V gene (reference sequence). V dropped 3 bases and J dropped 11; count of bases not matched to a gene: 12. The CDR3 runs 14 residues.

About this clonotype: One end of the junction does not line up with germline, which may come from a read error. V usage is TRBV6-2 or TRBV6-3 and J usage is TRBJ2-3; D unresolved. CDR1 is MNHEY and CDR2 is SVGEGT in the germline V gene. The CDR3 spans 12 residues. The CDR3: CDSSITSDTQYF. CDR3 sequence (DNA): TGTGACAGCAGCATAACGTCTGATACGCAGTATTTT.

This clonotype was counted a few times. The chain is built from TRBV7-2 and TRBJ1-2; no reliable D call. The germline CDR1 and CDR2 sequences are SGHTA and FQGNSA. The germline V and J ends were trimmed by 1 base and 2 bases, with 11 bases remaining between them. The CDR3 spans 15 residues. The CDR3 reads CASSLDGSRNYGYTF. CDR3 DNA sequence: TGTGCCAGCAGCTTAGACGGCAGCCGGAACTATGGCTACACCTTC.

This chain connects TRBV20-1 to TRBJ2-3, with TRBD2 matching over 7 bases. Germline V lookup: CDR1 DFQATT, CDR2 SNEGSKA (reference sequence). The CDR3 is made up of 17 amino acids. V lost 4 bases and J lost 1; bases outside the gene matches: 14. The CDR3 region has the DNA TGCAGTGCTAACTCCCCAGGGACTAACCTGGGCACAGATACGCAGTATTTT. Protein: CSANSPGTNLGTDTQYF.

There are a few counts of this clonotype. The rearrangement uses TRBV7-6 and TRBJ2-1, with 7 bases fitting TRBD2. CDR3 length equals 16 residues. J was trimmed by 6 bases and V by 1 base; bases with no gene match: 9. Germline V lookup: CDR1 SGHVS, CDR2 FNYEAQ. The CDR3 protein is CASSLVPSGGGNEQFF. The CDR3 nucleotides are TGTGCCAGCAGCTTAGTCCCTAGCGGTGGGGGCAATGAGCAGTTCTTC.

This clonotype has only a few counts. V and J are TRBV9 and TRBJ1-2, with a tentative D call TRBD1 (5 bases). The CDR3 has 14 residues. V was pared by 4 bases and J by 8 bases, with 18 bases between. Germline values: CDR1 SGDLS, CDR2 YYNGEE. This chain's CDR3 is CASSPRYGTSGYTF. The DNA for the CDR3 is TGTGCCAGCAGCCCCCGATATGGGACGTCGGGCTACACCTTC.

The CDR3: CASSPLTSGINNEQYF. The DNA for the CDR3 is TGTGCCAGCAGCCCACTCACTAGCGGGATCAACAATGAGCAGTACTTC. This rearrangement joins TRBV7-2 to TRBJ2-1; 10 bases are a match to TRBD2. TRBJ2-7 matches the DNA end more closely, so the J call is doubtful. There are 16 residues in the CDR3. CDR1 SGHTA and CDR2 FQGNSA come from the germline V gene.

In the case of this clonotype: This CDR3 is missing its conserved last phenylalanine or tryptophan, likely due to a read error. The J gene is TRBJ2-3, the V gene TRBV7-2, with D uncertain. Germline loops: CDR1 SGHTA, CDR2 FQGNSA. The CDR3 runs to 14 residues. Trimming took 6 bases from V and 2 from J, leaving 12 bases between them. CDR3 protein: CASSLRSITDTQYL. The CDR3 DNA follows: TGTGCCAGCAGTCTTAGATCTATCACAGATACGCAGTATCTT.

CDR3 sequence reads: CSFAPRVTGELFF. The CDR3 nucleotides read TGCAGCTTCGCCCCCAGGGTTACCGGGGAGCTGTTTTTT. The rearrangement uses TRBV29-1 and TRBJ2-2, with D perhaps TRBD1 (5 bases). Germline loops: CDR1 SQVTM, CDR2 ANQGSEA. The germline V and J ends were trimmed by 8 bases and 5 bases, with 15 bases remaining between them. The CDR3 totals 13 residues.

The chain employs TRBV28 and TRBJ2-7; D gene uncertain. The germline V gene encodes CDR1 MDHEN and CDR2 SYDVKM. CDR3 length: 12 amino acids. V lost 6 bases and J lost 3, with 9 bases in between. CDR3 in amino acids: CASRAGYYEQYF. The CDR3 DNA is TGTGCCAGCAGGGCAGGTTACTACGAGCAGTACTTC. The full variable domain, completed using reference TRBV28 and TRBJ2-7, is DVKVTQSSRYLVKRTGEKVFLECVQDMDHENMFWYRQDPGLGLRLIYFSYDVKMKEKGDIPEGYSVSREKKERFSLILESASTNQTSMYLCASRAGYYEQYFGPGTRLTVT.

The chain employs TRBV20-1 and TRBJ2-6; 7 bases match TRBD1. Per germline, CDR1 DFQATT and CDR2 SNEGSKA (reference sequence). V trimming: 1 base; J trimming: 0 bases; junction bases outside the gene matches: 3. The CDR3 has 16 amino acids. CDR3 nucleotide sequence: TGCAGTGCTAGAGGACAGGGAACCTCTGGGGCCAACGTCCTGACTTTC. Translated: CSARGQGTSGANVLTF.

The chain employs TRBV11-2 and TRBJ2-3; no clear D gene. The V and J ends lost 4 bases and 0 bases respectively, with 8 bases between them. The germline V gene has CDR1 SGHAT and CDR2 FQNNGV. CDR3 size: 14 residues. CDR3 loop: CASSWAASTDTQYF. The DNA of the CDR3 is TGTGCCAGCAGCTGGGCGGCTAGCACAGATACGCAGTATTTT.

In this sample, this clonotype turned up a few times. This chain uses TRBV2 with TRBJ1-6, with D perhaps TRBD1 (6 bases). In germline, CDR1 is SNHLY, CDR2 FYNNEI. V was cut by 7 bases and J by 4 bases, with 17 bases left in between. This CDR3 has 16 residues. The CDR3 coding sequence is TGTGCCAGCATTCGCAGCCGGGACACGTATAATTCACCCCTCCACTTT. Its protein is CASIRSRDTYNSPLHF.

There are many counts of this clonotype. The V and J genes are TRBV4-3 and TRBJ1-2; TRBD1 matches at 8 bases. Germline CDR1 and CDR2: LGHNA and YSLEER. V shed 2 bases and J 4 bases; nucleotides not matched to a gene: 0. The length of the CDR3 is 13 residues. The CDR3 DNA follows: TGCGCCAGCAGCCAAACAGGGGGCTATGGCTACACCTTC. Translation: CASSQTGGYGYTF.

This clonotype was seen only a few times. The V and J genes are TRBV28 and TRBJ1-5; maybe TRBD1 (6 bases). The CDR3 is made up of 16 amino acids. The germline V gene encodes CDR1 MDHEN and CDR2 SYDVKM. V lost 2 bases and J 7 bases, leaving 18 bases between the germline ends. The CDR3 DNA follows: TGTGCCAGCAGTTTACCGGGACAAGCGTCAGGGCAGCCCCAGCATTTT. It translates to CASSLPGQASGQPQHF.

The sample holds a few counts of this clonotype. The chain employs TRBV4-2 and TRBJ1-1; tentatively, D is TRBD1 (5 bases). The CDR3 length is 16 residues. V was pared by 0 bases and J by 2 bases, with 13 bases between. The germline V gene has CDR1 LGHNA and CDR2 YNFKEQ. In DNA, the CDR3 is TGTGCCAGCAGCCAAGATATGCCAGGGAGAAACACTGAAGCTTTCTTT. Protein sequence: CASSQDMPGRNTEAFF.

This clonotype turned up a few times. The gene calls are TRBV29-1 and TRBJ1-4, with D uncertain. V was trimmed by 7 bases and J by 5 bases, leaving 8 bases between them. The CDR3 totals 11 residues. CDR1 is SQVTM and CDR2 is ANQGSEA in the germline V gene. CDR3 bases: TGCAGCGCCGGGGTCAATGAAAAACTGTTTTTT. The encoded protein is CSAGVNEKLFF.

This clonotype was counted only a few times. The genes are TRBV27 and TRBJ2-1; 11 bases are shared with TRBD1. The germline CDR1 and CDR2 sequences are MNHEY and SMNVEV (reference sequence). There are 13 residues in the CDR3. V lost 4 bases to trimming and J lost 9 bases; unmatched junction nucleotides: 2. The CDR3: CASSSDRGLEQFF. CDR3 DNA sequence: TGTGCCAGCAGTTCGGACAGGGGGCTTGAGCAGTTCTTC.

The V gene is TRBV28, the J gene TRBJ2-7, with TRBD2 identical over 8 bases. The CDR3 runs 15 residues. The V gene's germline CDR1 is MDHEN and CDR2 SYDVKM. The V segment lost 5 bases and the J segment 4 bases; nucleotides outside the gene matches: 10. CDR3 residues: CASSAGGVPPYEQYF. CDR3 in DNA: TGTGCCAGCAGTGCGGGGGGTGTGCCCCCTTACGAGCAGTACTTC.